The rows below give T cell receptor beta chains drawn from one sample of a study of blood T cell repertoires in COVID-19. The data were produced by immunoSEQ multiplex PCR, yet TCRdb's version contains in-frame clones alone and is incomplete. The sample consists of approximately 300,000 clones, more than 75% of them appearing once. Sequencing was performed on peripheral blood. Every receptor here comes from a woman aged 45 to 65 with acute or convalescent COVID-19. CDR3s include the opening cysteine and the closing phenylalanine or tryptophan. Each record gives: V gene, D gene, clone size, J gene, CDR3 DNA, CDR3 protein. D genes are given only for firm matches. The size entry is marked missing in some rows and otherwise reads once, few, many or a size class.

TRBV5-1,NA,NA,TRBJ1-1,TGCGCCAGCATGTTACAGGGGAACACTGAAGCTTTCTTT,CASMLQGNTEAFF
TRBV24-1,TRBD2,NA,TRBJ2-3,TGTGCCACCAGTGAAGCTCTAGCGGGAAAAACAGATACGCAGTATTTT,CATSEALAGKTDTQYF
TRBV6-5,NA,NA,TRBJ2-3,TGTGCCAGCAGACGTACCCTAAGCACAGATACGCAGTATTTT,CASRRTLSTDTQYF
TRBV7-2,NA,NA,TRBJ1-3,TGTGCCAGCAGCCCCCCGGGGGGGCGTGGAAACACCATATATTTT,CASSPPGGRGNTIYF
TRBV11-3,TRBD1,NA,TRBJ2-1,TGTGCCAGCAGCCAAGGGACAGGTTCCTACAATGAGCAGTTCTTC,CASSQGTGSYNEQFF
TRBV7-6,NA,NA,TRBJ2-7,TGTGCCAGCAGCTTAGGGGACTTCAGCTCCTACGAGCAGTACTTC,CASSLGDFSSYEQYF
TRBV6-2/TRBV6-3,NA,NA,TRBJ2-7,TGTGCCAGCAGTTGGACACGTTACGAGCAGTACTTC,CASSWTRYEQYF
TRBV11-2,TRBD2,NA,TRBJ2-1,TGTGCCAGCAGCCTGGGACTAGCGGGAGGGATCTTTGAAGGAAATGAGCAGTTCTTC,CASSLGLAGGIFEGNEQFF
TRBV3-1/TRBV3-2,TRBD2,NA,TRBJ2-2,TGTGCCAGCAGCCCAATGGTAGCGGGCAGCACCGGGGAGCTGTTTTTT,CASSPMVAGSTGELFF
TRBV7-6,TRBD2,NA,TRBJ2-7,TGTGCCAGCAGCTTAGCCCCTAGCGGCTTATCCAGCTACGAGCAGTACTTC,CASSLAPSGLSSYEQYF
TRBV27,TRBD2,NA,TRBJ2-5,TGTGCCAGCAGTTTATCTACTAGCGTAGAGACCCAGTACTTC,CASSLSTSVETQYF
TRBV28,TRBD2,NA,TRBJ2-7,TGTGCCAGCAGTACCCTACTAGCGGCCCTCTACTACGAGCAGTACTTC,CASSTLLAALYYEQYF
TRBV28,NA,NA,TRBJ1-1,TGTGCCAGCCAGGGGCACTATACCAGCGGCACTGAAGCTTTCTTT,CASQGHYTSGTEAFF
TRBV12-5,NA,NA,TRBJ2-1,TGTGCTAGTGGTTCCGGAGGGTCCGATGAGCAGTTCTTC,CASGSGGSDEQFF
TRBV3-1/TRBV3-2,TRBD1,NA,TRBJ2-7,TGTGCCAGCAGCCCCGGCGACAGGGAGCGGAACGAGCAGTACTTC,CASSPGDRERNEQYF
TRBV11-2,NA,medium-sized,TRBJ1-1,TGTGCCAGCAGCTCGACTAATGCCCCGGCCGGATTAACTGAAGCTTTCTTT,CASSSTNAPAGLTEAFF
TRBV4-2,TRBD1,NA,TRBJ1-2,TGTGCCAGCAGCCAAGCCGGGACAGTTAATTATGGCTACACCTTC,CASSQAGTVNYGYTF
TRBV27,NA,NA,TRBJ1-2,TGTGCCAGCAGTTTTTTTACAGACTATGGCTACACCTTC,CASSFFTDYGYTF
TRBV9,TRBD1,NA,TRBJ1-4,TGTGCCAGCAGCGTAGCTCCGGGACAGCGACTGTTTTTT,CASSVAPGQRLFF
TRBV5-4,TRBD2,NA,TRBJ2-1,TGTGCCAGCAGCTTAACTAGCGGGCTCTACAATGAGCAGTTCTTC,CASSLTSGLYNEQFF
TRBV3-1/TRBV3-2,TRBD2,few,TRBJ2-1,TGTGCCAGCAGCCAATGGCAGCGGGAGGACAATGAGCAGTTCTTC,CASSQWQREDNEQFF
TRBV19,NA,NA,TRBJ1-5,TGTGCCAGTCGGCGGGTCAATAGCAATCAGCCCCAGCATTTT,CASRRVNSNQPQHF
TRBV5-1,NA,NA,TRBJ1-2,TGCGCCAGCAGCTTTGGAGGGATTTATGGCTACACCTTC,CASSFGGIYGYTF
TRBV9,TRBD1,NA,TRBJ2-7,TGTGCCAGCAAGGGGGCGGTGGGGGACGAGCAGTACTTC,CASKGAVGDEQYF
TRBV30,NA,NA,TRBJ1-5,TGTGCCTGGAGTGTCGCGGGACTGTTAAGCAATCAGCCCCAGCATTTT,CAWSVAGLLSNQPQHF
TRBV6-6,NA,NA,TRBJ1-2,TGTGCCAGCAGTCTTGGGAATCTACAGGACCGGGGCTACACCTTC,CASSLGNLQDRGYTF
TRBV27,NA,NA,TRBJ2-5,TGTGCCAGCAGTTTAAGACAGCAAGAGACCCAGTACTTC,CASSLRQQETQYF
TRBV18,NA,NA,TRBJ2-7,TGTGCCAGCTCACCACTGGGCCTGACGTCCTACGAGCAGTACTTC,CASSPLGLTSYEQYF
TRBV4-3,NA,NA,TRBJ1-1,TGCGCCAGCAGCCAAGACTTAGACACTGAAGCTTTCTTT,CASSQDLDTEAFF
TRBV30,NA,NA,TRBJ1-5,TGTGCCTGGAGCGTAAATAGCAATCAGCCCCAGCATTTT,CAWSVNSNQPQHF
TRBV12-3/TRBV12-4,NA,NA,TRBJ1-6,TGTGCCACCGGACAGTACTATAATTCACCCCTCCACTTT,CATGQYYNSPLHF
TRBV28,NA,NA,TRBJ1-5,TGTGCCAGCGCCGGGGGGGGCAATCAGCCCCAGCATTTT,CASAGGGNQPQHF
TRBV5-1,TRBD1,NA,TRBJ1-1,TGCGCCAGCAGCCCCTTAACAGGGGCCACTGAAGCTTTCTTT,CASSPLTGATEAFF
TRBV2,TRBD1,NA,TRBJ1-5,TGTGCCAGCAGGATTGACAGGGTTGGGCCCCAGCATTTT,CASRIDRVGPQHF
TRBV11-2,TRBD1,NA,TRBJ1-1,TGTGCCAGCAGCTTAGCGGGACAGCTGAACACTGAAGCTTTCTTT,CASSLAGQLNTEAFF
TRBV28,NA,NA,TRBJ1-2,TGTGCCAGCAGTCTCCCAGCAGGGGCGACTAACTATGGCTACACCTTC,CASSLPAGATNYGYTF
TRBV6-5,TRBD1,NA,TRBJ1-1,TGTGCCAGCAGTCAGACAGGGACGTTGGACACTGAAGCTTTCTTT,CASSQTGTLDTEAFF
TRBV11-3,TRBD2,once,TRBJ2-2,TGTGCCAGCAGCTCGACTAGCGGTACGAACACCGGGGAGCTGTTTTTT,CASSSTSGTNTGELFF
TRBV27,TRBD2,once,TRBJ2-2,TGTGCCAGCAGTTTATTCAATATGCTACTAGCGGGAGGACTAAATACCGGGGAGCTGTTTTTT,CASSLFNMLLAGGLNTGELFF
TRBV28,NA,NA,TRBJ1-6,TGTGCCAGCAGTCGACATGCCGGGACACCTAATTCACCCCTCCACTTT,CASSRHAGTPNSPLHF
TRBV3-1/TRBV3-2,TRBD1,once,TRBJ2-2,TGTGCCAGCACCTCTCAGGGACAGGGAAGCACCGGGGAGCTGTTTTTT,CASTSQGQGSTGELFF
TRBV9,NA,NA,TRBJ1-3,TGTGCCAGCAGCGTTTATAGTCCCCCTGGAAACACCATATATTTT,CASSVYSPPGNTIYF
TRBV12-3/TRBV12-4,NA,NA,TRBJ2-7,TGTGCCAGCAGTTTTGCAACCCCGACAGGACAGTACTTC,CASSFATPTGQYF
TRBV28,NA,NA,TRBJ1-2,TGTGCCAGCAGTTACAGTAACTATGGCTACACCTTC,CASSYSNYGYTF
TRBV28,NA,NA,TRBJ2-7,TGTGCCAGCAGTTTTCCCCTCGGCCAGGACAGCTACGAGCAGTACTTC,CASSFPLGQDSYEQYF
TRBV6-6,TRBD2,NA,TRBJ2-1,TGTGCCAGCAGTCCCCCGGGACTAGCGAGACGAGGCTCGTACAATGAGCAGTTCTTC,CASSPPGLARRGSYNEQFF
TRBV9,NA,NA,TRBJ2-3,TGTGCCAGCAGTGTAGACCCTAGCTCAGATACGCAGTATTTT,CASSVDPSSDTQYF
TRBV5-1,NA,few,TRBJ1-1,TGCGCCAGCAGCTGGGGACAACCGAACACTGAAGCTTTCTTT,CASSWGQPNTEAFF
TRBV5-4,TRBD1,NA,TRBJ2-2,TGTGCCACAGGGGCTTGGGGGCAGGGGGCCACCGGGGAGCTGTTTTTT,CATGAWGQGATGELFF
TRBV5-1,NA,few,TRBJ2-1,TGCGCCAGCAGCTTGTCCCAGAAGGGGGATGAGCAGTTCTTC,CASSLSQKGDEQFF
TRBV24-1,TRBD2,NA,TRBJ2-3,TGTGCCATCCGTAGCGGGAGTGGGGATACGCAGTATTTT,CAIRSGSGDTQYF
TRBV6-5,TRBD1,NA,TRBJ2-7,TGTGCCAGCAGGAGGACAGGGATCTACGAGCAGTACTTC,CASRRTGIYEQYF
TRBV5-3,NA,NA,TRBJ1-3,TGTGCCAGAAGCTTTACCGAGAGCTCTGGAAACACCATATATTTT,CARSFTESSGNTIYF
TRBV30,NA,NA,TRBJ1-5,TGTGCCTGGAGTGTAGGGACAACAGGAGATCAGCCCCAGCATTTT,CAWSVGTTGDQPQHF
TRBV9,TRBD1,few,TRBJ2-5,TGTGCCAGCAGCCCCCAGGGACAGGGTTGGGAGACCCAGTACTTC,CASSPQGQGWETQYF
TRBV28,NA,NA,TRBJ1-6,TGTGCCAGCAGTTTGTATCGGAGGACGGCACCCCTCCACTTT,CASSLYRRTAPLHF
TRBV10-3,NA,few,TRBJ2-7,TGTGCCATCAGTGAGTCCTCAGGGTTCGAGCAGTACTTC,CAISESSGFEQYF